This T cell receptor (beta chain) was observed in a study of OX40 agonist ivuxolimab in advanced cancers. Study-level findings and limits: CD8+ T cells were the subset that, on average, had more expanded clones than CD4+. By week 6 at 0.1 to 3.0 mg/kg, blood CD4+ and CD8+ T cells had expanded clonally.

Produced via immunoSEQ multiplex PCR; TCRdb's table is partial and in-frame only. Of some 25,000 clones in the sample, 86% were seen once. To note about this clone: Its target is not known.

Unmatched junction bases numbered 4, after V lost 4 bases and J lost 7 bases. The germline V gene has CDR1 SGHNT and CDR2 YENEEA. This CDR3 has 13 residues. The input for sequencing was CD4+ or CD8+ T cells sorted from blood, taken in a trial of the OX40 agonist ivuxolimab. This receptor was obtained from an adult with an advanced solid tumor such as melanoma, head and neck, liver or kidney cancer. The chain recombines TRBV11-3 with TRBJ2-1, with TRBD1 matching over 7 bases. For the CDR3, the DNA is TGTGCCAGCAGCTCTCCACAGGGGAATGAGCAGTTCTTC. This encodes CASSSPQGNEQFF.